Each of the 14 T cell receptor beta chains below was sequenced from the same sample in a study of cytomegalovirus exposure and HLA in healthy donors. It was with 60 Vbeta and 13 Jbeta primers that the PCR ran. Method: immunoSEQ multiplex PCR; TCRdb's copy keeps in-frame clones and lacks some. Of around 140,000 clones in the sample, roughly 86% were seen once. Material: PBMCs. These receptors were collected from a man between 18 and 35 years old in good health and CMV-seropositive.

The chain couples TRBV6-1 to TRBJ2-3; D uncertain. V was cut by 9 bases and J by 0 bases, with 10 bases left in between. Germline CDR1 MNHNS, CDR2 SASEGT. The CDR3 is 13 residues long. CDR3 in DNA: TGTGCCAGTCGGCAGGTCAGCACAGATACGCAGTATTTT. It codes for CASRQVSTDTQYF.

CDR3 sequence: CASSLDPGDQPQHF. DNA for the CDR3: TGCGCCAGCAGCTTGGATCCAGGGGATCAGCCCCAGCATTTT. The chain is built from TRBV5-1 and TRBJ1-5; D is possibly TRBD1 (6 bases). The V gene lost 0 bases and the J gene lost 5 bases, with 9 bases spanning the gap. Per the germline V gene, CDR1 is SGHRS and CDR2 is YFSETQ. The CDR3 loop spans 14 amino acids. Full variable domain (outside the CDR3, taken from reference TRBV5-1 and TRBJ1-5): KAGVTQTPRYLIKTRGQQVTLSCSPISGHRSVSWYQQTPGQGLQFLFEYFSETQRNKGNFPGRFSGRQFSNSRSEMNVSTLELGDSALYLCASSLDPGDQPQHFGDGTRLSIL.

The chain joins TRBV7-9 to TRBJ2-5, with 7 bases aligning to TRBD1. CDR3 length: 14 amino acids. The germline V gene encodes CDR1 SEHNR and CDR2 FQNEAQ (reference sequence). The V segment lost 7 bases and the J segment 1 base; nucleotides outside the gene matches: 6. The CDR3 bases are TGTGCCAGCACCAATTACAGGGGCCAAGAGACCCAGTACTTC. Protein sequence: CASTNYRGQETQYF. Full variable domain (outside the CDR3, taken from reference TRBV7-9 and TRBJ2-5): DTGVSQNPRHKITKRGQNVTFRCDPISEHNRLYWYRQTLGQGPEFLTYFQNEAQLEKSRLLSDRFSAERPKGSFSTLEIQRTEQGDSAMYLCASTNYRGQETQYFGPGTRLLVL.

The chain uses TRBV4-1 and TRBJ1-5, with TRBD1 identical over 7 bases. CDR3 size: 16 residues. The V gene end was trimmed by 1 base and the J gene end by 4 bases; junction bases not matched to a gene: 7. Germline V gene sequence: CDR1 MGHRA, CDR2 YSYEKL. The CDR3 spells CASSQVGTVRNQPQHF. CDR3 nucleotide sequence: TGCGCCAGCAGCCAAGTGGGGACAGTGCGAAATCAGCCCCAGCATTTT.

The V and J genes are TRBV29-1 and TRBJ1-1; D might be TRBD1 (5 bases). Trimming shortened V by 6 bases and J by 0 bases, and 14 bases separated the two germline ends. The germline CDR1 and CDR2 sequences are SQVTM and ANQGSEA. The CDR3 runs 14 residues. CDR3 residues: CSVQPGMVNTEAFF. The CDR3 DNA is TGCAGCGTCCAACCAGGGATGGTGAACACTGAAGCTTTCTTT.

The CDR3 DNA is TGTGCCAGCAGTGAAGCTCAGGGGGCCTATACTGAAGCTTTCTTT. Its protein product is CASSEAQGAYTEAFF. The genes are TRBV2 and TRBJ1-1, with 8 positions matching TRBD1. Germline-derived CDR1 and CDR2 are SNHLY and FYNNEI. The junction had 5 bases not matched to a gene; V was cut back by 0 bases and J by 5 bases. CDR3 length: 15 amino acids.

V and J are TRBV5-1 and TRBJ2-6; 9 positions agree with TRBD1. The junction had 8 bases not matched to a gene; V was cut back by 4 bases and J by 3 bases. The CDR3 is made up of 17 amino acids. Germline loops: CDR1 SGHRS, CDR2 YFSETQ. CDR3: CASSPRTGEGGANVLTF. The CDR3 DNA reads as TGCGCCAGCAGCCCTCGGACAGGGGAGGGTGGGGCCAACGTCCTGACTTTC. The full variable domain, completed using reference TRBV5-1 and TRBJ2-6, is KAGVTQTPRYLIKTRGQQVTLSCSPISGHRSVSWYQQTPGQGLQFLFEYFSETQRNKGNFPGRFSGRQFSNSRSEMNVSTLELGDSALYLCASSPRTGEGGANVLTFGAGSRLTVL.

The V gene is TRBV27, the J gene TRBJ1-6; D remains unclear. V was pared by 3 bases and J by 10 bases, with 10 bases between. Germline CDR1 and CDR2: MNHEY and SMNVEV (reference sequence). This CDR3 comprises 13 residues. CDR3: CASSLPGPSPLHF. CDR3 coding DNA: TGTGCCAGCAGTTTGCCAGGTCCATCACCCCTCCACTTT.

This clone was detected once. The chain joins TRBV15 to TRBJ2-7; 11 bases are a match to TRBD2. V shed 0 bases, J shed 5 bases, and the junction held 9 bases outside the gene matches. CDR1 is LNHNV, CDR2 YYDKDF, per germline (reference sequence). The CDR3 extends over 17 amino acids. CDR3 coding DNA: TGTGCCACCAGCAGAGATACCCTAGCGGGAGGAAGCGACGAGCAGTACTTC. As protein: CATSRDTLAGGSDEQYF.

A remark on this clone: The same CDR3 arises from other DNA sequences in this sample as well. The chain has TRBV6-5 and TRBJ2-1; 9 bases are a match to TRBD1. Germline V CDR1 and CDR2: MNHEY, SVGAGI. The CDR3 runs 15 residues. J gave up 1 base and V 2 bases, and 0 bases lay outside the gene matches. CDR3: CASSYGQGSYNEQFF. In DNA form, the CDR3 reads TGTGCCAGCAGTTACGGACAGGGGTCCTACAATGAGCAGTTCTTC.

J is TRBJ2-5 and V is TRBV5-4; the D gene is possibly TRBD2 (5 bases). The CDR3 is 14 residues long. The V end lost 4 bases, the J end lost 1 base, and 11 bases lay between the germline ends. CDR1 is SGHNT and CDR2 is YYREEE in the germline V gene (reference sequence). The CDR3 nucleotides read TGTGCCAGCAGCCGCGGAGGTCCCCAAGAGACCCAGTACTTC. Translating gives CASSRGGPQETQYF.

The chain joins TRBV7-9 to TRBJ1-1; possibly TRBD1 for D (5 bases). Germline lookup yields CDR1 SEHNR and CDR2 FQNEAQ (reference sequence). The CDR3 is made up of 14 amino acids. The V gene lost 5 bases and the J gene lost 7 bases, with 17 bases spanning the gap. The CDR3 sequence: CASSLTGGSNEAFF. In DNA form, the CDR3 reads TGTGCCAGCAGCCTCACCGGGGGAAGCAATGAAGCTTTCTTT.

The V gene is TRBV7-9, the J gene TRBJ2-2; D might be TRBD1 (5 bases). Trimming took off 5 bases at V and 3 bases at J, with 16 bases between the two ends. The CDR3 contains 16 residues. Germline CDR1 reads SEHNR; CDR2 reads FQNEAQ (reference sequence). CDR3 sequence (DNA): TGTGCCAGCAGCCCCTACCTTGGGGCAGACACCGGGGAGCTGTTTTTT. It is translated as CASSPYLGADTGELFF.

This clone appeared a few times. The rearrangement links TRBV10-1 to TRBJ2-7, with D possibly being TRBD1 (5 bases). Germline V CDR1 and CDR2: WNHNN, SYGVQD (reference sequence). Trimming left V 4 bases short and J 7 bases short, with 17 bases between. CDR3 length: 14 residues. CDR3 sequence: CASSAQGREKEQYF. The CDR3 DNA reads as TGCGCCAGCAGTGCCCAAGGCAGGGAAAAAGAGCAGTACTTC.